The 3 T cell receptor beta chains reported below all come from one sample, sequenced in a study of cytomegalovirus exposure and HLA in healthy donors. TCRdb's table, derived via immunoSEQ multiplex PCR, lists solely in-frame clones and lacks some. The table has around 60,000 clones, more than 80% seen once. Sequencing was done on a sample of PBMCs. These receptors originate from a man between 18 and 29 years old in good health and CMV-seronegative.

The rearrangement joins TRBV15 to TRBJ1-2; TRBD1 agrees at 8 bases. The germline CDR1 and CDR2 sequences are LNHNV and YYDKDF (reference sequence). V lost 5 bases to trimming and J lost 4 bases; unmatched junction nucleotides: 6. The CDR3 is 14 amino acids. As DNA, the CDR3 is TGTGCCACCAGCGTAGACAGGGGCGGCTATGGCTACACCTTC. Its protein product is CATSVDRGGYGYTF.

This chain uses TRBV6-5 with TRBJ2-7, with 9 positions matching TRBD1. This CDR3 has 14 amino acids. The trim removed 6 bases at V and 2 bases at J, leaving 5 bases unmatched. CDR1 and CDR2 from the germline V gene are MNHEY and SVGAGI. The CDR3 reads CASRPGQGTYEQYF. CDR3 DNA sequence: TGTGCCAGCAGGCCGGGACAGGGAACCTACGAGCAGTACTTC.

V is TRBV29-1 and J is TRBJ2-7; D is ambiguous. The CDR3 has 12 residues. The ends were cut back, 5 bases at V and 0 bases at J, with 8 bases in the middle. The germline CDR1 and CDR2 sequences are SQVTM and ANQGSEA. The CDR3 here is CSVLLSSYEQYF. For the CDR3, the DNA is TGCAGCGTTCTACTGAGCTCCTACGAGCAGTACTTC.